Following are 13 T cell receptor beta chains from one sample sequenced in a study of Graves' ophthalmopathy and Graves' hyperthyroidism. Amplification targeted the TCR beta CDR3 regions, with RNA transcripts as the source material. Scientists carried out first-round RT-PCR using HTBI primers and then a second-round multiplex PCR. TCRdb reprocessed the multiplex PCR reads with MiXCR, giving one entry per CDR3 protein. Of about 390,000 distinct CDR3 sequences listed, approximately 18% are singletons. Sequenced: peripheral blood. The receptors here all came from an adult woman with stable Graves' hyperthyroidism.

The genes are TRBV6-5 and TRBJ2-7; a weak D match, TRBD2 (6 bases). The CDR3 loop spans 16 amino acids. The germline V gene encodes CDR1 MNHEY and CDR2 SVGAGI. Here the CDR3 DNA reads TGTGCCAGCAGTTCCGAACCCCTAGCGTTCTCCTACGAGCAGTACGTG. Translated, it gives CASSSEPLAFSYEQYV.

The rearrangement links TRBV6-1 to TRBJ1-1; no clear D gene. Germline loops: CDR1 MNHNS, CDR2 SASEGT. Trimming pared 7 bases from V and 0 bases from J, leaving 18 bases between. The CDR3 extends over 16 amino acids. The CDR3, as DNA: TGTGCCAGCATCGACGGCAGTGTTCTTATGAACACTGAAGCTTTCTTT. Its protein is CASIDGSVLMNTEAFF.

This clonotype has ten or more counts. The gene calls are TRBV12-3 or TRBV12-4 and TRBJ1-5; D remains ambiguous. This CDR3 has 14 amino acids. Trimming stripped 3 bases from V and 2 bases from J, with 8 bases between. The CDR3 here is CASSFSGGNQPQHF. CDR3 DNA: TGTGCCAGCAGTTTTAGCGGGGGCAATCAGCCCCAGCATTTT.

This clonotype was counted ten times or more. The chain couples TRBV28 to TRBJ2-7; D gene uncertain. Trimming took off 4 bases at V and 7 bases at J, with 8 bases between the two ends. The germline CDR1 and CDR2 sequences are MDHEN and SYDVKM. CDR3 size: 11 residues. CDR3 loop: CASSSSREQYF. The CDR3 DNA reads as TGTGCCAGCAGTTCCTCCAGGGAGCAGTACTTC.

This clonotype was observed at least ten times. The chain joins TRBV29-1 to TRBJ2-7, with D perhaps matching TRBD1 or TRBD2 (9 bases each). Trimming pared 6 bases from V and 6 bases from J, leaving 27 bases between. The CDR3 extends over 16 amino acids. Germline V gene data show CDR1 as SQVTM and CDR2 as ANQGSEA. The CDR3, as DNA: TGCAGCGTCGCTGACAGGGGGGTAGCGGGAGTCGGCGAGCAGTACTTC. Its translation: CSVADRGVAGVGEQYF.

V gene TRBV12-3 or TRBV12-4 combines with J gene TRBJ2-7; a possible D gene is TRBD1 (6 bases). The CDR3 runs 17 residues. The germline V and J ends were trimmed by 4 bases and 3 bases, with 22 bases remaining between them. The CDR3 spells CASSSHLTFTGNYEQYF. The CDR3 DNA follows: TGTGCCAGCAGTTCCCACCTCACGTTTACAGGGAACTACGAGCAGTACTTC.

As regards this clonotype: An end of the junction differs from the germline gene, which may be a read error. The chain combines TRBV11-1 with TRBJ1-1; D unclear. The CDR3 is 17 amino acids. CDR1 and CDR2 (germline): SGHAT, FQDESV (reference sequence). The CDR3 is CASNLVFTVQTNTEAFF. CDR3 DNA sequence: TGTGCCAGCAACTTAGTATTTACAGTACAAACGAACACTGAAGCTTTCTTT.

The chain employs TRBV20-1 and TRBJ1-2; no reliable D call. The V end was cut by 0 bases, the J end by 3 bases, with 11 bases between. The CDR3 covers 14 residues. Per the germline V gene, CDR1 is DFQATT and CDR2 is SNEGSKA (reference sequence). The CDR3 sequence is CSARDAGFDYGYTF. The CDR3 nucleotides read TGCAGTGCTAGAGATGCAGGCTTTGACTATGGCTACACCTTC.

This clonotype has ten or more counts. Compared with germline, one end of the junction differs, possibly owing to a read error. For the CDR3, the DNA is TGTGCTAGCAGTTACTCGCATCTGAATCAGCCCCAGCATTTT. It is translated as CASSYSHLNQPQHF. The chain links TRBV6-5 to TRBJ1-5; D remains unclear. Germline CDR1 is MNHEY and CDR2 is SVGAGI. The CDR3 has 14 amino acids.

V and J are TRBV7-2 and TRBJ2-5, with 7 bases aligning to TRBD2. The end of the DNA is better explained by TRBJ2-1, so the J call may be wrong. This CDR3 has 14 amino acids. Germline CDR1 and CDR2: SGHTA and FQGNSA. The CDR3 region is CASSFSAGRNEQFF. In nucleotides, the CDR3 is TGTGCCAGCAGCTTCTCAGCGGGGAGGAATGAGCAGTTCTTC.

This clonotype was observed at least ten times. The V gene is TRBV9, the J gene TRBJ2-2; 7 bases are shared with TRBD2. Germline V gene sequence: CDR1 SGDLS, CDR2 YYNGEE. This CDR3 region has 14 residues. V dropped 4 bases and J dropped 7; count of bases not matched to a gene: 7. The CDR3: CASSLAGRVGELFF. The CDR3 region has the DNA TGTGCCAGCAGCCTAGCTGGGAGGGTCGGGGAGCTGTTTTTT.

Ten or more counts support this clonotype. The gene calls are TRBV29-1 and TRBJ2-2, with no clear D. CDR3 size: 13 residues. Germline V gene sequence: CDR1 SQVTM, CDR2 ANQGSEA. Trimming stripped 4 bases from V and 5 bases from J, with 11 bases between. CDR3 protein: CSVVRAGTGELFF. CDR3 sequence (DNA): TGCAGCGTTGTGCGTGCCGGGACCGGGGAGCTGTTTTTT.

At least ten counts were recorded for this clonotype. The chain uses TRBV6-2 or TRBV6-3 and TRBJ1-1; no definite D call. This CDR3 is 13 amino acids long. Between the trimmed V and J ends, which lost 1 base and 1 base, there was a span of 4 bases. CDR1 and CDR2 (germline): MNHEY, SVGEGT. CDR3 in amino acids: CASSYLRNTEAFF. The CDR3 region has the DNA TGTGCCAGCAGTTACTTGCGGAACACTGAAGCTTTCTTT.